This TCR beta chain was recovered during a study of blood T cell repertoires in COVID-19. Whole-study context: There were acute and convalescent COVID-19 samples, and they came from the United States, Italy and Spain. T cells, B-cell-depleted T cells, or PBMCs provided the cDNA or gDNA that served as material.

Looked up from germline, CDR1 is LNHDA and CDR2 is SQIVND (reference sequence). The CDR3 consists of 14 residues. J was trimmed by 5 bases and V by 3 bases; bases with no gene match: 6. Original data processing: Quantification of nucleated cells was approximated via reference gene primer amplification. Here immunoSEQ multiplex PCR was the method, and the copy in TCRdb shows in-frame clones only, minus some. That table is the source of V, J and clone size, and D and trimming were worked out from the DNA. The data show about 62,000 clones, roughly 92% seen once. The sequence was collected from a human donor in a cohort sampled during active COVID-19. This chain links TRBV19 with TRBJ2-5, with 7 bases identical to TRBD2. The sample comprised peripheral blood. In DNA form, the CDR3 reads TGTGCCAGTAGTATTACTAGCGTGTCGGAGACCCAGTACTTC. Protein: CASSITSVSETQYF.